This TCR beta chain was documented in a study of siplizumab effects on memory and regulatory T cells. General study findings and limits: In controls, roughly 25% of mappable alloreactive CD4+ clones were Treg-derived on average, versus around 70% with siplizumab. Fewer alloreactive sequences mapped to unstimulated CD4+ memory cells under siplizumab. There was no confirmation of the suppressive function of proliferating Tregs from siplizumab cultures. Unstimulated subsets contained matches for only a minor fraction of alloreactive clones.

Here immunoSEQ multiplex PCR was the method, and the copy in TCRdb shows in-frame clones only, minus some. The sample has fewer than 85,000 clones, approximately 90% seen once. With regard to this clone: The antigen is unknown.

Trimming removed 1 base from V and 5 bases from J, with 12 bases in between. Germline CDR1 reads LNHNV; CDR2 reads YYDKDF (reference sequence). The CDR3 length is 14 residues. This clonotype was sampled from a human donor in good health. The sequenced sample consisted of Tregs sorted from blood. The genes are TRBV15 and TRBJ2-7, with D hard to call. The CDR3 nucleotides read TGTGCCACCAGCAGAGCCTACTTAAGTGACGAGCAGTACTTC. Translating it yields CATSRAYLSDEQYF.